This T cell receptor beta chain was captured in a study of vaccination effects on CD4 cells after COVID-19. Comments on this clone: Antigen specificity is unknown.

Produced via immunoSEQ multiplex PCR; TCRdb's table is partial and in-frame only. Seen here are under 50,000 clones, just under 85% observed once, and the top ten hold just under 2%. The trim removed 3 bases at V and 5 bases at J, leaving 8 bases unmatched. This CDR3 has 16 residues. Germline loops: CDR1 SGHNT, CDR2 YYREEE (reference sequence). Before any sequencing was done, the ViraFEST assay used viral peptide pools to expand antigen-specific CD4+ T cells. Following 10 days of culture, CD4+ T cells were isolated. Each participant received a vaccine that was either BNT162b2 or mRNA-1273, given as two doses.

This material consisted of CD4+ T cells from PBMCs cultured with HCoV-NL63 spike peptides, taken after COVID-19 vaccination. J is TRBJ2-5 and V is TRBV5-4, with 12 bases identical to TRBD1. This clonotype was sampled from a human donor who received a COVID-19 vaccine. Some clones in this sample may be carry-over from other donors' samples. The CDR3 loop reads CASSYPGQGARETQYF. CDR3 sequence (DNA): TGTGCCAGCAGCTATCCGGGACAGGGGGCGAGGGAGACCCAGTACTTC. Supplemented by reference TRBV5-4 and TRBJ2-5, the full variable domain reads ETGVTQSPTHLIKTRGQQVTLRCSSQSGHNTVSWYQQALGQGPQFIFQYYREEENGRGNFPPRFSGLQFPNYSSELNVNALELDDSALYLCASSYPGQGARETQYFGPGTRLLVL.